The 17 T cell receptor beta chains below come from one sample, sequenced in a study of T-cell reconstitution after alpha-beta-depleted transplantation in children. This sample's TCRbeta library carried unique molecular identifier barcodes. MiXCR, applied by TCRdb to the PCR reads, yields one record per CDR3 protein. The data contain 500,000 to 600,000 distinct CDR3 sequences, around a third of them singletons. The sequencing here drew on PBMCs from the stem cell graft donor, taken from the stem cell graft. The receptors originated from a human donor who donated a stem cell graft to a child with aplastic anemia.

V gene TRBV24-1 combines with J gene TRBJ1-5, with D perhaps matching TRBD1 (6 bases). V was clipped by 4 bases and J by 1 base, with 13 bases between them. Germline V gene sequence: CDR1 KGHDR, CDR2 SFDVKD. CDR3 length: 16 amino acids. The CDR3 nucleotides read TGTGCCACCAGTGACCCTCGAAGGGGGAGCAATCAGCCCCAGCATTTT. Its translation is CATSDPRRGSNQPQHF.

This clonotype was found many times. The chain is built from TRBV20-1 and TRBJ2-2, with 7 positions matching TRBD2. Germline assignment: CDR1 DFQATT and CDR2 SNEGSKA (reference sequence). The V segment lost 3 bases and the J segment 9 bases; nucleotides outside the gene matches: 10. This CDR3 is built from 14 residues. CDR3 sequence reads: CSARGGREYRELFF. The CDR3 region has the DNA TGCAGTGCTAGGGGGGGGAGGGAGTACCGGGAGCTGTTTTTT.

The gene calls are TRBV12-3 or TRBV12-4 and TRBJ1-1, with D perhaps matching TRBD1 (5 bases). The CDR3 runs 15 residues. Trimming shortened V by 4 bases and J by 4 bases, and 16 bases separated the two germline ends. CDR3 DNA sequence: TGTGCCAGCAGTTCCTCAGGGAAACGGGGCACTGAAGCTTTCTTT. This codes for CASSSSGKRGTEAFF.

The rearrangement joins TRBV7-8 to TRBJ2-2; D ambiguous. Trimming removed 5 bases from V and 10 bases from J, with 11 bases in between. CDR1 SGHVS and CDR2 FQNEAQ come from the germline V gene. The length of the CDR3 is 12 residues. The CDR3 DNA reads TGTGCCAGCAGCGTCGGGCCCGAGGAGCTGTTTTTT. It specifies CASSVGPEELFF.

Written as DNA, the CDR3 is TGTGCCAGCAGTTATGGGATCGGAGGGCCCTCCTACGAGCAGTACTTC. Amino acids: CASSYGIGGPSYEQYF. The V call is TRBV6-2 or TRBV6-3, the J call TRBJ2-7; weak D call: TRBD2 (6 bases). Germline V lookup: CDR1 MNHEY, CDR2 SVGEGT. V shed 3 bases and J shed 0 bases, with 15 bases lying between them. The CDR3 length is 16 residues.

CDR3 bases: TGCAGCGTTGAAGATCGGAGAAATGAGCAGTTCTTC. It translates to CSVEDRRNEQFF. The chain joins TRBV29-1 to TRBJ2-1; D remains ambiguous. The CDR3 totals 12 residues. V lost 0 bases, J lost 7 bases, and 7 bases lay in between. The germline CDR1 and CDR2 sequences are SQVTM and ANQGSEA.

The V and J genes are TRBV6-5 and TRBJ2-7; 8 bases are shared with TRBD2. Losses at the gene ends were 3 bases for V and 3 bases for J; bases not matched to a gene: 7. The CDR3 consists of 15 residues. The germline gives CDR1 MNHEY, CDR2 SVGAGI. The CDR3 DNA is TGTGCCAGCAGTTATACTTCTAGCGGGTACTACGAGCAGTACTTC. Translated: CASSYTSSGYYEQYF.

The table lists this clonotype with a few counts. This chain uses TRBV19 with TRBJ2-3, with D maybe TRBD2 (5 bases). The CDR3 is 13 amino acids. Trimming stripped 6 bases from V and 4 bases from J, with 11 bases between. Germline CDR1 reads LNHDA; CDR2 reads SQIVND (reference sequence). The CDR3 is CASRQPGSDTQYF. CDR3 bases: TGTGCCAGTAGGCAGCCGGGGTCAGATACGCAGTATTTT.

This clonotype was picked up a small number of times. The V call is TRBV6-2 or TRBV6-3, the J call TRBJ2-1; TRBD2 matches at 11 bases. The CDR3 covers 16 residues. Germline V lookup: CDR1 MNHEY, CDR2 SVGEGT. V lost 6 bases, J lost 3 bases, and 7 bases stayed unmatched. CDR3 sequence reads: CASSPLAGGGYNEQFF. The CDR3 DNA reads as TGTGCCAGCAGCCCTCTAGCGGGAGGAGGCTACAATGAGCAGTTCTTC.

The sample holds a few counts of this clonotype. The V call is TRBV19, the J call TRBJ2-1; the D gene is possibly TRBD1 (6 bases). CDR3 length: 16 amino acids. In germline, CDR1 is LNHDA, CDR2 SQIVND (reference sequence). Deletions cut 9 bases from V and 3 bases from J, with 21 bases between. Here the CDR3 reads CASRGFEGDIYNEQFF. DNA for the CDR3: TGTGCCAGCAGAGGCTTTGAGGGGGACATCTACAATGAGCAGTTCTTC.

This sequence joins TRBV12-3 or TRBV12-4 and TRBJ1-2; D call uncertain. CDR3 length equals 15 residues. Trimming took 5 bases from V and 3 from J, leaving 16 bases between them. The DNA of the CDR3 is TGTGCCAGCAGTCCCCTGGAAGGGAGGGACTATGGCTACACCTTC. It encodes CASSPLEGRDYGYTF.

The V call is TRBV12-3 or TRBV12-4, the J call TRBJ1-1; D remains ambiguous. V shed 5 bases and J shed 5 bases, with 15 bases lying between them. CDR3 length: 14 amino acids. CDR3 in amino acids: CASSPNSPRTEAFF. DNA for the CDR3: TGTGCCAGCAGTCCCAATAGTCCACGAACTGAAGCTTTCTTT.

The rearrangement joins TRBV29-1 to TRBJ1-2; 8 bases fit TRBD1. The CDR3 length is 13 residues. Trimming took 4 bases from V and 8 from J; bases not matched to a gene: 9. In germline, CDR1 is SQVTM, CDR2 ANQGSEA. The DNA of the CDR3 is TGCAGCGTTGCAGAGGACAGGGATGGCGGCTACACCTTC. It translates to CSVAEDRDGGYTF. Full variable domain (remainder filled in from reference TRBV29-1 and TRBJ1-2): SAVISQKPSRDICQRGTSLTIQCQVDSQVTMMFWYRQQPGQSLTLIATANQGSEATYESGFVIDKFPISRPNLTFSTLTVSNMSPEDSSIYLCSVAEDRDGGYTFGSGTRLTVV.

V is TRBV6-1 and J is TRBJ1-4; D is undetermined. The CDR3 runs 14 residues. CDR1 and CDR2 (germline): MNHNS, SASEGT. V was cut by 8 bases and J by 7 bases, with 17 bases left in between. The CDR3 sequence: CASRVGLRAEKLFF. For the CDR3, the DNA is TGTGCCAGCCGCGTGGGCCTACGGGCTGAAAAACTGTTTTTT.

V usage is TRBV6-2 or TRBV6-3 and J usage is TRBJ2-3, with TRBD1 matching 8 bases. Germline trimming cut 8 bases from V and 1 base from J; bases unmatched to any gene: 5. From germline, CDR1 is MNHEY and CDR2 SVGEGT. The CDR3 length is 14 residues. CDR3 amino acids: CASEETGGTDTQYF. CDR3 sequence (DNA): TGTGCCAGCGAGGAGACAGGGGGCACAGATACGCAGTATTTT.

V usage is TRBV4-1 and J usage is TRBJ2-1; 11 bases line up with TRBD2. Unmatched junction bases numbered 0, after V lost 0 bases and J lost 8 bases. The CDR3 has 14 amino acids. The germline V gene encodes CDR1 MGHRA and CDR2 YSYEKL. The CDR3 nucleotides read TGCGCCAGCAGCCAAGAACTAGCGGGAGATGAGCAGTTCTTC. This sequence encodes CASSQELAGDEQFF.

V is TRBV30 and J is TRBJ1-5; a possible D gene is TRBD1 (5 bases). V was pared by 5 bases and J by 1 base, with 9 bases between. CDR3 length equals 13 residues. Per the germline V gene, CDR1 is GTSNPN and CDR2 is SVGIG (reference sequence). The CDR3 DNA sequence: TGTGCCTGGGGGGGGAGGAGCAATCAGCCCCAGCATTTT. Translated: CAWGGRSNQPQHF.